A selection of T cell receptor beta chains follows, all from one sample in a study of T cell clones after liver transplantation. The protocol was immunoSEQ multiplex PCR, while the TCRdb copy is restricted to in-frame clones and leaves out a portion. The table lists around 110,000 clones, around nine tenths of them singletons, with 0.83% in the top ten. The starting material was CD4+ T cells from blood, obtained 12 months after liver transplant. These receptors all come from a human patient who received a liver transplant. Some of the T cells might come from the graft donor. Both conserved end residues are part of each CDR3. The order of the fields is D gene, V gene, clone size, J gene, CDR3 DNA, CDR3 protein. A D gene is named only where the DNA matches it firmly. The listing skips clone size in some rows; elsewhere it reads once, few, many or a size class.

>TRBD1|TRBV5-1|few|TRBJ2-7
TGCGCCAGCAGCCCCCCGACAGGGCTAGACGAGCAGTACTTC
CASSPPTGLDEQYF
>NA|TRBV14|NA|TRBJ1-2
TGTGCCAGCAGCCCCGGGGGGGTTGGCTACACCTTC
CASSPGGVGYTF
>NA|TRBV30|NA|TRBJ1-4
TGTGCCTGGAGTCAGGGAGCGAATGAAAAACTGTTTTTT
CAWSQGANEKLFF
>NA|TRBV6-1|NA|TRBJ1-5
TGTGCCAGCAGTGAATCGGGACACTTCAATCAGCCCCAGCATTTT
CASSESGHFNQPQHF
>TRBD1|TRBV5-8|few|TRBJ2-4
TGTGCCAGCAGTAAGGGACAGGGGGACATTCAGTACTTC
CASSKGQGDIQYF
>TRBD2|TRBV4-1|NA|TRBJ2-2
TGCGCCAGCAGCCAACCTAGCGGGAGGTTCACCGGGGAGCTGTTTTTT
CASSQPSGRFTGELFF
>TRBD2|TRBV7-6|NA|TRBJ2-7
TGTGCCAGCAGCTTCGGGGGGGGTGACTACGAGCAGTACTTC
CASSFGGGDYEQYF
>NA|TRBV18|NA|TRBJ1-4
TGTGCCAGCTCACCACAGGGGGATAATGAAAAACTGTTTTTT
CASSPQGDNEKLFF
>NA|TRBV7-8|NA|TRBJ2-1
TGTGCCAGCAGCGCCCTACGGGGGTCCCATGAGCAGTTCTTC
CASSALRGSHEQFF
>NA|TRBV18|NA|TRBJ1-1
TGTGCCAGCTCACCACTTAGCCGGAACACTGAAGCTTTCTTT
CASSPLSRNTEAFF
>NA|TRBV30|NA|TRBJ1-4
TGTGCCTGGAGGGACCGTTTCGTAGCGGGCGAAAAACTGTTTTTT
CAWRDRFVAGEKLFF
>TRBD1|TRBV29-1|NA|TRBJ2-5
TGCAGCGTTGATCTCGGGACAGGAGCAGAGACCCAGTACTTC
CSVDLGTGAETQYF
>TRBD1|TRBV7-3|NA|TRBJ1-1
TGTGCCAGCGGACAGGGCTCGAACACTGAAGCTTTCTTT
CASGQGSNTEAFF
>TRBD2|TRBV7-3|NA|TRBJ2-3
TGTGCCAGCAGCGCCGGCGGGAGGGGCACAGATACGCAGTATTTT
CASSAGGRGTDTQYF
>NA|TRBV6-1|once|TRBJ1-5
TGTGCCAGCAGTGAAGGTACCCGGCCCCAGCATTTT
CASSEGTRPQHF
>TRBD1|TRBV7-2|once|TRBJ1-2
TGTGCCAGCACCCCCGGGACAGGGAGCTATGGCTACACCTTC
CASTPGTGSYGYTF
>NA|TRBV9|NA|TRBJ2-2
TGTGCCAGCAGCGTAAGGACTCTTCACGGGGAGCTGTTTTTT
CASSVRTLHGELFF
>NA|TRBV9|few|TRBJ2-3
TGTGCCAGCAGCCCCCACTTAGATACGCAGTATTTT
CASSPHLDTQYF
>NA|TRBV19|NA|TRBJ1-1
TGTGCCAGTAGTATCGGTACCGGTAGAGCTTTCTTT
CASSIGTGRAFF
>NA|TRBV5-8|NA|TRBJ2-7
TGTGCCCTAAGCAACAGCTCCTACGAGCAGTACTTC
CALSNSSYEQYF
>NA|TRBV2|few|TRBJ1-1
TGTGCCAGCAATTACAGGAACACTGAAGCTTTCTTT
CASNYRNTEAFF
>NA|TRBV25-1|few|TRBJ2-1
TGTGCCAGCAGTGATTATGGACTACTCACGGGCGAGCAGTTCTTC
CASSDYGLLTGEQFF
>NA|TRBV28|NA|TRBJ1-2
TGTGCCAGCAGGTATCCGTTTGGGTATGGCTACACCTTC
CASRYPFGYGYTF
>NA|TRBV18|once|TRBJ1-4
TGTGCCAGCTCACCACCGGCTGGAAGTGAAAAACTGTTTTTT
CASSPPAGSEKLFF
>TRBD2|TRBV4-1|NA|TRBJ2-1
TGCGCCAGCAGCCAAGTACCAACTAGCGGAAGCTACAATGAGCAGTTCTTC
CASSQVPTSGSYNEQFF
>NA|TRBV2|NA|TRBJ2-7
TGTGCCAGCACCGGGGACTCAAAGTTAGGTGGGCAGTACTTC
CASTGDSKLGGQYF
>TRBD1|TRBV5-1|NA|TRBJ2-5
TGCGCCAGCAGCGCCCGGGACAGGACACAAGAGACCCAGTACTTC
CASSARDRTQETQYF
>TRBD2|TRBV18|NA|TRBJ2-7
TGTGCCAGCTCACCACTCTCCCTAGCGGTGACCTACGAGCAGTACTTC
CASSPLSLAVTYEQYF
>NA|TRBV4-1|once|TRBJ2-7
TGCGCCAGCAGCCGGGAGACTAGTCCCCTCTACGAGCAGTACTTC
CASSRETSPLYEQYF
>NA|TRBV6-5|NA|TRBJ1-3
TGTGCCAGCAGGATGGGTCAAAGGGACACCATATATTTT
CASRMGQRDTIYF
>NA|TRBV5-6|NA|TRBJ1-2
TGTGCCAGCAGCGGGGGTAGGGCCGGTGGCTACACCTTC
CASSGGRAGGYTF
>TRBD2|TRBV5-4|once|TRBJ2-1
TGTGCCAGCAGCTTGACTAGCGGGTCCTACAATGAGCAGTTCTTC
CASSLTSGSYNEQFF
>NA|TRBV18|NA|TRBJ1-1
TGTGCCAGCTCCCAGTCGGGAGGAAACACTGAAGCTTTCTTT
CASSQSGGNTEAFF
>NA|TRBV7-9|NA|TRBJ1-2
TGTGCCAGCAGCTTAGAGCCAGCTACTAACTATGGCTACACCTTC
CASSLEPATNYGYTF
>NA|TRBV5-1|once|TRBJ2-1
TGCGCCAGCAGCCTCTCAGGCGAGGATAACAATGAGCAGTTCTTC
CASSLSGEDNNEQFF
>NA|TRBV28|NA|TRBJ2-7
TGTGCCAGCAGATACGACAGCTACGAGCAGTACTTC
CASRYDSYEQYF
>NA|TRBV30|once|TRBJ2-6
TGTGCCTGGAGTTGGGGCTCTGGGGCCAACGTCCTGACTTTC
CAWSWGSGANVLTF
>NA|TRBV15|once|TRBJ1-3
TGTGCCACCAGCAGAGATCCCGGAACTGGAAACACCATATATTTT
CATSRDPGTGNTIYF
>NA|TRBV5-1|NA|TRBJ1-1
TGCGCCAGCAGCACCGGGACGGTTAACACTGAAGCTTTCTTT
CASSTGTVNTEAFF
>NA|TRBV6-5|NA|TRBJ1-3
TGTGCCAGCAGTTCCCCCAAATACTCTGGAAACACCATATATTTT
CASSSPKYSGNTIYF
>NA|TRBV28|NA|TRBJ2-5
TGTGCCAGCAGTTTATTGTGGTCGACAGGACTCCAAGAGACCCAGTACTTC
CASSLLWSTGLQETQYF
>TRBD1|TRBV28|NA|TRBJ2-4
TGTGCCAGCAGTTTACTCCAGGGGGCGAACCGCTTACCGTTAGCCAAAAACATTCAGTACTTC
CASSLLQGANRLPLAKNIQYF
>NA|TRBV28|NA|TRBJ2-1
TGTGCCAGCAGTTCCGAGCGGGCCCTGGGCTACAATGAGCAGTTCTTC
CASSSERALGYNEQFF
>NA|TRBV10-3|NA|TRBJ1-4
TGTGCCATCAGTGAGGCAGGGCGGGGTGAAAAACTGTTTTTT
CAISEAGRGEKLFF
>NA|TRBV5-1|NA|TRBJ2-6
TGCGCCAGCAGCTTGGAGCCCACTGGGGCCAACGTCCTGACTTTC
CASSLEPTGANVLTF
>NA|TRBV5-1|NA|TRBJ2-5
TGCGCCAGCAGCTTGGCAGGGCCCGAGACCCAGTACTTC
CASSLAGPETQYF
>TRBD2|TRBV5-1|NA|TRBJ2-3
TGCGCCAGCAGCCCGACGGCGGGAGGGTTGGGAACGCAGTATTTT
CASSPTAGGLGTQYF
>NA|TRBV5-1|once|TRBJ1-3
TGCGCCAGCAGCCCGGACTTCTCTGGAAACACCATATATTTT
CASSPDFSGNTIYF
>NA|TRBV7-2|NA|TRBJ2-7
TGTGCCAGCAGCTTGGACCCATTTAGCTCCTACGAGCAGTACTTC
CASSLDPFSSYEQYF
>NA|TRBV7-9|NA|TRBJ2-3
TGTGCCTCGAATTCAGCGCAGAGCACAGATACGCAGTATTTT
CASNSAQSTDTQYF
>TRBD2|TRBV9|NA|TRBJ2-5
TGTGCCAGCAGCGTAGAAGGGCTAGCGGGAGTCACGGGGGAGACCCAGTACTTC
CASSVEGLAGVTGETQYF
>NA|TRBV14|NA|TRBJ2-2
TGTGCCAGCAGCCAAGGAGTGGGCACCGGGGAGCTGTTTTTT
CASSQGVGTGELFF
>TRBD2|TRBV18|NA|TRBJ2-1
TGTGCCAGCTCACCACTGATTAGCGGGAGCCCCGTCGATGAGCAGTTCTTC
CASSPLISGSPVDEQFF
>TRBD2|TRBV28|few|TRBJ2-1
TGTGCCAGCACCATAAGAGCGGGAGGGTACAATGAGCAGTTCTTC
CASTIRAGGYNEQFF
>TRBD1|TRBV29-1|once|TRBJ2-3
TGCACGGGGACAGCGAGCACAGATACGCAGTATTTT
CTGTASTDTQYF